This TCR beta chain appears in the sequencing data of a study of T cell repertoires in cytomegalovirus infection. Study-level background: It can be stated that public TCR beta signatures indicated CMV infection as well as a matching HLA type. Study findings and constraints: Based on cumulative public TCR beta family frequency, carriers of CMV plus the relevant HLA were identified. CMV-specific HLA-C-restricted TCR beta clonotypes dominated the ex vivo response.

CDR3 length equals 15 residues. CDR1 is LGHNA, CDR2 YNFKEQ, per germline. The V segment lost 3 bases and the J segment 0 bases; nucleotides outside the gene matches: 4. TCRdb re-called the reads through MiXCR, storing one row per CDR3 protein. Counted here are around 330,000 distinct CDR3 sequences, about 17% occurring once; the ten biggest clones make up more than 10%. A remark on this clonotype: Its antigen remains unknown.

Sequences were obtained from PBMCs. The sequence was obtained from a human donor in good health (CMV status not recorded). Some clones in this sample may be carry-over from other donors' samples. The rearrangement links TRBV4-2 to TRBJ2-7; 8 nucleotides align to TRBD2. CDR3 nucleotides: TGTGCCAGCAGCCAGGGCGGGGGGCTCTCCTACGAGCAGTACTTC. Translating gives CASSQGGGLSYEQYF.